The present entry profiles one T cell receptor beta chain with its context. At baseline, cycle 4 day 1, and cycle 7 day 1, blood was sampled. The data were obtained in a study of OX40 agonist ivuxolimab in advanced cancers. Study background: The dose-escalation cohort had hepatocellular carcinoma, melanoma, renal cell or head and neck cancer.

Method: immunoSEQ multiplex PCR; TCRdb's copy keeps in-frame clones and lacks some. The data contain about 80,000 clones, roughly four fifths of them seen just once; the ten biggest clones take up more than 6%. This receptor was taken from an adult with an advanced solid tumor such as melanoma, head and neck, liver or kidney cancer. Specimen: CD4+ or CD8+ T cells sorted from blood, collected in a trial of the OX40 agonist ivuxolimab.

The CDR3 DNA follows: TGTGCCAGCAGCTTATCGGACCGGGACTGGGGCTACAATGAGCAGTTCTTC. As protein: CASSLSDRDWGYNEQFF. The V gene is TRBV7-9, the J gene TRBJ2-1; maybe TRBD2 (6 bases). The CDR3 consists of 17 residues. Germline lookup yields CDR1 SEHNR and CDR2 FQNEAQ (reference sequence). V lost 2 bases and J 3 bases, leaving 17 bases between the germline ends. Combining the CDR3 with reference TRBV7-9 and TRBJ2-1 gives the whole variable domain DTGVSQNPRHKITKRGQNVTFRCDPISEHNRLYWYRQTLGQGPEFLTYFQNEAQLEKSRLLSDRFSAERPKGSFSTLEIQRTEQGDSAMYLCASSLSDRDWGYNEQFFGPGTRLTVL.